This section outlines one T cell receptor (beta chain) sequence together with its context. The sample comes from a study of T cell responses to AZD1222 COVID-19 vaccine. TCRdb's table, derived via immunoSEQ multiplex PCR, lists solely in-frame clones and lacks some. The sample shows 130,000 or so clones, roughly nine tenths of them seen only once. V shed 5 bases and J shed 10 bases, with 18 bases lying between them. Germline CDR1 reads SEHNR; CDR2 reads FQNEAQ (reference sequence). The CDR3 extends over 14 amino acids. The TCR sequence derives from an adult in good health. The J gene is TRBJ2-1, the V gene TRBV7-9, with D possibly TRBD2 on 5 matching bases. Sequenced here: peripheral blood, sampled on day 0 of AZD1222 vaccination. The CDR3 loop is CASSLVYGESEQFF. For the CDR3, the DNA is TGTGCCAGCAGCCTCGTGTACGGGGAAAGCGAGCAGTTCTTC. The full variable domain, in which reference TRBV7-9 and TRBJ2-1 provide the parts outside the CDR3, is DTGVSQNPRHKITKRGQNVTFRCDPISEHNRLYWYRQTLGQGPEFLTYFQNEAQLEKSRLLSDRFSAERPKGSFSTLEIQRTEQGDSAMYLCASSLVYGESEQFFGPGTRLTVL.